The following is a TCR beta chain sequence with its context. This entry comes from a study of cytomegalovirus exposure and HLA in healthy donors. The PCR employed 60 Vbeta primers together with 13 Jbeta primers. Measured with immunoSEQ multiplex PCR; TCRdb has only the in-frame clones, and not every one. The sample has about 130,000 clones. Trimming took 4 bases from V and 6 from J; bases not matched to a gene: 7. The germline CDR1 and CDR2 sequences are SGHDT and YYEEEE. The CDR3 spans 14 residues. This receptor was obtained from a man between 18 and 29 years old in good health and CMV-seronegative. The J gene is TRBJ2-3, the V gene TRBV5-6; 8 nucleotides match TRBD2. The source material was PBMCs. The CDR3 reads CASSGRGLADTQYF. CDR3 in DNA: TGTGCCAGCAGCGGAAGAGGACTAGCTGATACGCAGTATTTT.